The clone carrying this T cell receptor beta chain was counted a few times. Its antigen is undetermined. Sequencing used cDNA as its template, made by extracting RNA and reverse transcribing it. Profiling relied on immunoSEQ multiplex PCR, and the TCRdb table lists in-frame clones only, not all of them. In the table there are about 220,000 clones, around 57% of which are singletons. Per the germline V gene, CDR1 is GTSNPN and CDR2 is SVGIG (reference sequence). The V end was cut by 0 bases, the J end by 10 bases, with 9 bases between. CDR3 length: 11 amino acids. These data originate in a study of CD8+ T cells in alopecia areata. Study context: Dosing with tofacitinib proceeded for 6 to 18 months, followed by 6 months off drug. General study results and limits: Scalp sample sequencing also detects resident alphabeta T cells of normal skin.

The treatment here: oral pan-JAK inhibitor, 5-10 mg twice daily. The chain couples TRBV30 to TRBJ1-1; TRBD1 might be the D (6 bases). This sample comprised CD4+ T cells sorted from blood, obtained at week 4, from a patient treated with tofacitinib. The clonotype was recovered from a human donor with alopecia areata. Here the CDR3 DNA reads TGTGCCTGGAGTGTAGGAGGGGGAGCTTTCTTT. Amino acids: CAWSVGGGAFF.